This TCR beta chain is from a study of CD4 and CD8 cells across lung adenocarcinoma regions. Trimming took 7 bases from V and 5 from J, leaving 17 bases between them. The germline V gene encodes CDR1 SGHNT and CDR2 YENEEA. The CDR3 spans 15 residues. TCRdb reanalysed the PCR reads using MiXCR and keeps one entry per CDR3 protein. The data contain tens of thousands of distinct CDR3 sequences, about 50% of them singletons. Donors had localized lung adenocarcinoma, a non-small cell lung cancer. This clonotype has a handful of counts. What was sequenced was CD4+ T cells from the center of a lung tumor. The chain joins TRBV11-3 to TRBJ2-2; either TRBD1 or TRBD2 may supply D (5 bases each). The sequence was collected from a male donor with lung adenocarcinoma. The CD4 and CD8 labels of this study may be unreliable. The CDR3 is CASKPGTTGTGELFF. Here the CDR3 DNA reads TGTGCCAGCAAGCCCGGGACCACGGGTACCGGGGAGCTGTTTTTT.